This TCR beta chain stems from a study of T cell repertoires in cytomegalovirus infection. Study-wide background: Public TCR beta signatures indicated both CMV infection and matching HLA type.

This clonotype appeared a few times. Its antigen is unknown. MiXCR, applied by TCRdb to the reads, yields one record per CDR3 protein. The sample includes more than 140,000 distinct CDR3 sequences, 6.5% seen only once; the top ten take over 15%. The CDR3 is 20 amino acids. Germline values: CDR1 MGHRA, CDR2 YSYEKL. V lost 5 bases to trimming and J lost 0 bases; unmatched junction nucleotides: 18. General observations from the study: What dominated the ex vivo response were HLA-C-restricted CMV-specific TCR beta clonotypes. CMV carriers with the relevant HLA were identified by cumulative public TCR beta family frequency.

The sequence derives from a human donor in good health (CMV status not recorded). Some clones in this sample may be carry-over from other donors' samples. The chain combines TRBV4-1 with TRBJ1-5; 8 bases align to TRBD1. What was sequenced was PBMCs. CDR3 nucleotides: TGCGCCAGCAGCTCTATCGCACGGACAGGGAGGGACGGTAGCAATCAGCCCCAGCATTTT. This sequence encodes CASSSIARTGRDGSNQPQHF.